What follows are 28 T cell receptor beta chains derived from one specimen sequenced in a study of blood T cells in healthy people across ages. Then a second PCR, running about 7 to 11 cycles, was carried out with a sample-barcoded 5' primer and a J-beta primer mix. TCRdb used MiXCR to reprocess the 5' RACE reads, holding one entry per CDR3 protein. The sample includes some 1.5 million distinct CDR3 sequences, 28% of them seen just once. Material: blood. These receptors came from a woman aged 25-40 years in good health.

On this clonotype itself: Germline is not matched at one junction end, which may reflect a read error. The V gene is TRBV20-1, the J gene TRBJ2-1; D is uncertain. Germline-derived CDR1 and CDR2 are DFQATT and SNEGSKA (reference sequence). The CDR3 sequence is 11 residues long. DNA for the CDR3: TGCAGGGCTAGAGTTGCCCTAGAGCAGTTCTTC. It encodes CRARVALEQFF.

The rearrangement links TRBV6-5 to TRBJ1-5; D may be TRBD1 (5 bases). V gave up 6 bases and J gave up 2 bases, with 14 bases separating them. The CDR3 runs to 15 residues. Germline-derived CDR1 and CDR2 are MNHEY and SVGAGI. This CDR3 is CASSGRGRGNQPQHF. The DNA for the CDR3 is TGTGCCAGCAGCGGTAGGGGAAGGGGCAATCAGCCCCAGCATTTT.

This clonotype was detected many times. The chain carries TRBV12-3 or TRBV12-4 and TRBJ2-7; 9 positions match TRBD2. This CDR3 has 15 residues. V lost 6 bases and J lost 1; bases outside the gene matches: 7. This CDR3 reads CASSYVAGESYEQYF. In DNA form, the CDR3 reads TGTGCCAGCAGCTACGTAGCGGGAGAGTCCTACGAGCAGTACTTC.

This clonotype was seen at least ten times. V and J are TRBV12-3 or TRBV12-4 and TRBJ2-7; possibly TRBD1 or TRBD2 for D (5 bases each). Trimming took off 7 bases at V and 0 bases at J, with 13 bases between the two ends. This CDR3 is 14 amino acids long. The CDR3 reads CASTRDLSSYEQYF. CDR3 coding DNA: TGTGCCAGCACCAGGGACCTGAGCTCCTACGAGCAGTACTTC.

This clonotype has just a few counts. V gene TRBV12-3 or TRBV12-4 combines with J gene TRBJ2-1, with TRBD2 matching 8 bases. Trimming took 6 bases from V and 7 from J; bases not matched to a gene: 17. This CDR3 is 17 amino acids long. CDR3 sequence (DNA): TGTGCCAGCAGACAGGGCGGCAGCGGGGGTCCGGGGAATGAGCAGTTCTTC. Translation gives CASRQGGSGGPGNEQFF.

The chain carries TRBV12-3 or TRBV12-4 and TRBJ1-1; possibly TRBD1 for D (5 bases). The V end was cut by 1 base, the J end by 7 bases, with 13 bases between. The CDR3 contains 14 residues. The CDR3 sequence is CASSLVGVRDEAFF. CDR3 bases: TGTGCCAGCAGTTTAGTGGGGGTAAGGGATGAAGCTTTCTTT.

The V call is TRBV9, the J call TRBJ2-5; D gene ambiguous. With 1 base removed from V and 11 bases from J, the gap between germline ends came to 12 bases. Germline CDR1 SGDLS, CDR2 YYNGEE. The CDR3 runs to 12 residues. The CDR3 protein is CASSVTFDEQYF. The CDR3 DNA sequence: TGTGCCAGCAGCGTAACTTTCGATGAGCAGTACTTC.

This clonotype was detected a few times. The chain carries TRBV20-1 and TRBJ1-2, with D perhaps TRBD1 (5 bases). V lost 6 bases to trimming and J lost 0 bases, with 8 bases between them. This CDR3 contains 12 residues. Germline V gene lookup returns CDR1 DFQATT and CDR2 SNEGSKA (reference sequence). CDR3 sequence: CSAWTTNYGYTF. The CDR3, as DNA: TGCAGTGCGTGGACAACTAACTATGGCTACACCTTC.

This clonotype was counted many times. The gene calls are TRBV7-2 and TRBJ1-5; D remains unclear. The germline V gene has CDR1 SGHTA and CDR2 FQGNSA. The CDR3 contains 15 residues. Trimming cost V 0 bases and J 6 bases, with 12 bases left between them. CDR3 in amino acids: CASSLATAWGQPQHF. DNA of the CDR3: TGTGCCAGCAGCTTAGCCACAGCATGGGGTCAGCCCCAGCATTTT.

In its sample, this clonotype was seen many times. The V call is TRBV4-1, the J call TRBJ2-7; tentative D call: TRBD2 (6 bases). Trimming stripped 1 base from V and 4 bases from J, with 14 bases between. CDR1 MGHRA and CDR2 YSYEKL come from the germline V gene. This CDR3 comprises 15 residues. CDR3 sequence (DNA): TGCGCCAGCAGCCAAGTGTCCGGGAGTGGTTACGAGCAGTACTTC. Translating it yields CASSQVSGSGYEQYF.

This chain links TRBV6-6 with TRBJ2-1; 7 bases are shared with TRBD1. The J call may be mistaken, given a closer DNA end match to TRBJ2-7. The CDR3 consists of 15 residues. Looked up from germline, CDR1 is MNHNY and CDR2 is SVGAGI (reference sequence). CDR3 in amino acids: CASSPGQYNYNEQYV. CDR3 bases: TGTGCCAGCAGTCCGGGACAGTACAACTACAATGAGCAGTACGTC.

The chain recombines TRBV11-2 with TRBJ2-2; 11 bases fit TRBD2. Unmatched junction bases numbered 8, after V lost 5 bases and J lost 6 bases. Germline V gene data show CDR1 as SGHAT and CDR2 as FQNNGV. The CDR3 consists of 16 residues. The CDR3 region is CASSETSGSEAGELFF. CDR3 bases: TGTGCCAGCAGCGAAACTAGCGGGAGTGAGGCCGGGGAGCTGTTTTTT.

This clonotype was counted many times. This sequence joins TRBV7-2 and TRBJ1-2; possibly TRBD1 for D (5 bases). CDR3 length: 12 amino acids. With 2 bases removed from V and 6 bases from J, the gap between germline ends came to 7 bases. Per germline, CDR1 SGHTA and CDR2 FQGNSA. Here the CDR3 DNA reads TGTGCCAGCAGCTTATCCAGGGATGGCTACACCTTC. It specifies CASSLSRDGYTF.

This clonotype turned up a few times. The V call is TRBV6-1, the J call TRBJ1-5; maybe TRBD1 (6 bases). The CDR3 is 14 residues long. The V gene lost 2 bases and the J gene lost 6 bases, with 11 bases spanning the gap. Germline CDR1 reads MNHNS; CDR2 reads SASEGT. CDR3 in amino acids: CASSERGNSQPQHF. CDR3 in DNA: TGTGCCAGCAGTGAAAGGGGGAATAGTCAGCCCCAGCATTTT.

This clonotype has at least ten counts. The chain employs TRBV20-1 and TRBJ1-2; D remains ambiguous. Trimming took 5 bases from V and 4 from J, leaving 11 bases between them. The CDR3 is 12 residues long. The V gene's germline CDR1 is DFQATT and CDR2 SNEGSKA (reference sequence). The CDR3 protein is CSAPDGSYGYTF. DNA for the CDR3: TGCAGTGCTCCGGACGGATCCTATGGCTACACCTTC.

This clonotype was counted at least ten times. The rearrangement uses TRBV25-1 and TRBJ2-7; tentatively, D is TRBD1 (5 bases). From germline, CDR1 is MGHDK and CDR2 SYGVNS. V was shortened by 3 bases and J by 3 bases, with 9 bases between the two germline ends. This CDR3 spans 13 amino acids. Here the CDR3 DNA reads TGTGCCAGCAGTGATCCAGGGTTCTACGAGCAGTACTTC. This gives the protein CASSDPGFYEQYF.

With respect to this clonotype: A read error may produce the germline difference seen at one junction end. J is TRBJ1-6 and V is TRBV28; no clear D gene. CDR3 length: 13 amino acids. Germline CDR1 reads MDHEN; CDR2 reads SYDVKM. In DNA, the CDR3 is TGTGCCAGCAGCTCGGTCATCCGACTACCCCTCCTCTTT. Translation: CASSSVIRLPLLF.

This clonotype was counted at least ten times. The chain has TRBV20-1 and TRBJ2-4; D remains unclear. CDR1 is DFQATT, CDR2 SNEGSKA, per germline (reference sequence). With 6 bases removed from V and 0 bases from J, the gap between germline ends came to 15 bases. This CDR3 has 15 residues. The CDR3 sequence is CSATGSARAKNIQYF. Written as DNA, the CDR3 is TGCAGTGCCACCGGGTCCGCTCGAGCCAAAAACATTCAGTACTTC.

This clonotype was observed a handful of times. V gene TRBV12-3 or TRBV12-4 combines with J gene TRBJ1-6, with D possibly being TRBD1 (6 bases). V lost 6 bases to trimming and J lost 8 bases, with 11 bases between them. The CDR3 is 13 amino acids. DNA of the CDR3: TGTGCCAGCAGGGCCTCAGGGGATTCACCCCTCCACTTT. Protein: CASRASGDSPLHF.

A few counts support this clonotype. This CDR3 reads CSVETGTHYEQYF. For the CDR3, the DNA is TGCAGCGTTGAAACCGGGACACACTACGAGCAGTACTTC. The chain combines TRBV29-1 with TRBJ2-7, with D maybe TRBD1 (6 bases). Looked up from germline, CDR1 is SQVTM and CDR2 is ANQGSEA. CDR3 length: 13 amino acids. V was shortened by 2 bases and J by 3 bases, with 11 bases between the two germline ends.

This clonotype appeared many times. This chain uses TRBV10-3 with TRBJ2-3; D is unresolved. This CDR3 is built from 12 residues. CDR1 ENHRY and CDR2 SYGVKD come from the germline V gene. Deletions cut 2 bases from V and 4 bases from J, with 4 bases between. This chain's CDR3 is CAISEGADTQYF. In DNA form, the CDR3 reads TGTGCCATCAGTGAGGGCGCAGATACGCAGTATTTT.

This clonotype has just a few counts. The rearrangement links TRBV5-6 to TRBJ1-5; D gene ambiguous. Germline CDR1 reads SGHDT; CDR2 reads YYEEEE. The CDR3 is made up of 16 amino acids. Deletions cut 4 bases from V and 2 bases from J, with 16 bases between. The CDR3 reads CASSEDRGGRNQPQHF. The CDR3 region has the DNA TGTGCCAGCAGCGAGGACCGGGGAGGTCGCAATCAGCCCCAGCATTTT.

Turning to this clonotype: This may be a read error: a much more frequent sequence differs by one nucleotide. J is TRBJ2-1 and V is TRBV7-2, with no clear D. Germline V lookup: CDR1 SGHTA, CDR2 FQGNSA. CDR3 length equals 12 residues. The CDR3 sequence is CASSLVINVQFF. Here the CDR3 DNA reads TGTGCCAGCAGCTTAGTGATCAATGTGCAGTTCTTC.

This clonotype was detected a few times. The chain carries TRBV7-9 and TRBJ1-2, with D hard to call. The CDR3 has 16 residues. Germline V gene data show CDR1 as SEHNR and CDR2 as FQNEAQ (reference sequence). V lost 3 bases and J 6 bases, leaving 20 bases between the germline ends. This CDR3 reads CASSFWTGLEGNGYTF. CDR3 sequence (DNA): TGTGCCAGCAGCTTCTGGACGGGCCTAGAGGGAAATGGCTACACCTTC.

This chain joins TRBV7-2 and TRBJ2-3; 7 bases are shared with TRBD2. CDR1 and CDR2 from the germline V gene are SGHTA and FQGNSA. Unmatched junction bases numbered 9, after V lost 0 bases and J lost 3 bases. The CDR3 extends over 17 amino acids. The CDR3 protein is CASSLALGGSRTDTQYF. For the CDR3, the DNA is TGTGCCAGCAGCTTAGCGCTGGGCGGGAGCCGGACAGATACGCAGTATTTT.

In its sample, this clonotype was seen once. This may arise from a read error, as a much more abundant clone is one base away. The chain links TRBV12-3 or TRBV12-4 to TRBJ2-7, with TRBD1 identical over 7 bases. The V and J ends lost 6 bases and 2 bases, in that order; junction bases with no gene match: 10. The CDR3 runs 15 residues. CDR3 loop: CASSKTGQFPYEQYF. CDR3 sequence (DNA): TGTGCCAGCAGCAAAACGGGACAGTTTCCCTACGAGCAGTACTTC.

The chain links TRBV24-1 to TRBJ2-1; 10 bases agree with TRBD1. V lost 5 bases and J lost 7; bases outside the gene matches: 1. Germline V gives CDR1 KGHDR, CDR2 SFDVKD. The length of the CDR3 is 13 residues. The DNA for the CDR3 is TGTGCCACCAGTGGGGACAGGGGTAATGAGCAGTTCTTC. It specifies CATSGDRGNEQFF.

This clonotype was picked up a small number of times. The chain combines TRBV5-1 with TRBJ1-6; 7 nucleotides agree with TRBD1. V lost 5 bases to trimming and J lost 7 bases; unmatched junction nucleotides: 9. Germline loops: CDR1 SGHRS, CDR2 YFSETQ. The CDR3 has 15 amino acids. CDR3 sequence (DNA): TGCGCCAGCAGTTCAGCGACAGGGTGGAATTCACCCCTCCACTTT. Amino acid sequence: CASSSATGWNSPLHF.